One and the same sample provided the 21 T cell receptor beta chains below, sequenced in a study of blood T cell repertoires in COVID-19. Assay used: immunoSEQ multiplex PCR; TCRdb lists only in-frame clones, some missing. The sample includes tens of thousands of clones, 75% to 90% of them seen just once. The specimen sequenced was peripheral blood. Receptor source: a human donor in a cohort sampled during active COVID-19.

The genes are TRBV28 and TRBJ2-7; the match to TRBD2 covers 8 bases. Trimming took 7 bases from V and 11 from J; bases not matched to a gene: 10. The CDR3 extends over 12 amino acids. The V gene's germline CDR1 is MDHEN and CDR2 SYDVKM. The CDR3 reads CASTGVAGFKYF. DNA for the CDR3: TGTGCCAGCACTGGCGTAGCGGGGTTCAAGTACTTC.

The V gene is TRBV5-4, the J gene TRBJ1-3; the match to TRBD1 covers 11 bases. The V gene end was trimmed by 4 bases and the J gene end by 8 bases; junction bases not matched to a gene: 8. Looked up from germline, CDR1 is SGHNT and CDR2 is YYREEE (reference sequence). CDR3 length: 15 amino acids. CDR3 in amino acids: CASSVAGTGGYTIYF. The CDR3 nucleotides are TGTGCCAGCAGCGTAGCCGGGACAGGGGGATACACCATATATTTT.

The chain recombines TRBV7-9 with TRBJ2-7; tentative D call: TRBD1 (6 bases). The ends were cut back, 5 bases at V and 0 bases at J, with 11 bases in the middle. CDR3 length: 14 residues. Germline V gene lookup returns CDR1 SEHNR and CDR2 FQNEAQ (reference sequence). CDR3 coding DNA: TGTGCCAGCAGCACTCTCAGGGGCTCCTACGAGCAGTACTTC. Its protein product is CASSTLRGSYEQYF.

The chain is built from TRBV7-2 and TRBJ2-5; 12 bases match TRBD2. Germline loops: CDR1 SGHTA, CDR2 FQGNSA. The junction had 8 bases not matched to a gene; V was cut back by 5 bases and J by 4 bases. The CDR3 sequence is 16 residues long. CDR3 amino acids: CASSTQTSGRAETQYF. The DNA of the CDR3 is TGTGCCAGCAGCACGCAGACTAGCGGGAGAGCAGAGACCCAGTACTTC. The full variable domain, rest sourced from reference TRBV7-2 and TRBJ2-5, is GAGVSQSPSNKVTEKGKDVELRCDPISGHTALYWYRQSLGQGLEFLIYFQGNSAPDKSGLPSDRFSAERTGGSVSTLTIQRTQQEDSAVYLCASSTQTSGRAETQYFGPGTRLLVL.

J is TRBJ2-3 and V is TRBV19; TRBD2 matches at 7 bases. Germline trimming cut 0 bases from V and 11 bases from J; bases unmatched to any gene: 5. This CDR3 has 13 amino acids. Germline lookup yields CDR1 LNHDA and CDR2 SQIVND (reference sequence). CDR3 bases: TGTGCCAGTAGTATAGATGTTAGCGGGTTGCAGTATTTT. Protein product: CASSIDVSGLQYF. Filled out from reference TRBV19 and TRBJ2-3, the complete variable domain reads DGGITQSPKYLFRKEGQNVTLSCEQNLNHDAMYWYRQDPGQGLRLIYYSQIVNDFQKGDIAEGYSVSREKKESFPLTVTSAQKNPTAFYLCASSIDVSGLQYFGPGTRLTVL.

The rearrangement links TRBV5-1 to TRBJ2-7; TRBD1 matches at 7 bases. The CDR3 consists of 15 residues. Germline trimming cut 5 bases from V and 3 bases from J; bases unmatched to any gene: 11. CDR1 is SGHRS and CDR2 is YFSETQ in the germline V gene. CDR3 sequence reads: CASSPTGPLGYEQYF. As DNA, the CDR3 is TGCGCCAGCAGTCCGACAGGGCCCTTGGGCTACGAGCAGTACTTC.

This clone was seen a few times. J is TRBJ1-6 and V is TRBV19; D not resolved. V was pared by 4 bases and J by 10 bases, with 11 bases between. This CDR3 region has 13 residues. CDR1 is LNHDA and CDR2 is SQIVND in the germline V gene (reference sequence). In DNA, the CDR3 is TGTGCCAGTAGTAGCACTACGGGATCACCCCTCCACTTT. Protein: CASSSTTGSPLHF. The entire variable domain, with the rest obtained from reference TRBV19 and TRBJ1-6, is as follows: DGGITQSPKYLFRKEGQNVTLSCEQNLNHDAMYWYRQDPGQGLRLIYYSQIVNDFQKGDIAEGYSVSREKKESFPLTVTSAQKNPTAFYLCASSSTTGSPLHFGNGTRLTVT.

V usage is TRBV10-2 and J usage is TRBJ2-3; 11 positions match TRBD2. The V gene's germline CDR1 is WSHSY and CDR2 SAAADI. This CDR3 spans 14 amino acids. The J segment lost 3 bases and the V segment lost 8 bases, leaving 4 bases of the junction unmatched. The CDR3: CASAGLAGTDTQYF. The CDR3 DNA reads as TGCGCCAGCGCCGGACTAGCGGGTACAGATACGCAGTATTTT.

CDR3 coding DNA: TGTGCCAGCAGTTTAACCGGGACAGGGAGGTTCTACGAGCAGTACTTC. It yields the protein CASSLTGTGRFYEQYF. V gene TRBV27 combines with J gene TRBJ2-7, with 9 bases identical to TRBD1. CDR3 size: 16 residues. Germline CDR1 and CDR2: MNHEY and SMNVEV (reference sequence). V lost 2 bases, J lost 3 bases, and 8 bases stayed unmatched.

This chain connects TRBV7-2 to TRBJ2-7, with TRBD2 identical over 9 bases. After removal of 1 base from V and 6 bases from J, the junction contained 16 bases not matched to a gene. The CDR3 is 18 amino acids. Looked up from germline, CDR1 is SGHTA and CDR2 is FQGNSA. The CDR3 here is CASSLEVTSVAGECEQYF. In nucleotides, the CDR3 is TGTGCCAGCAGCTTAGAGGTCACGTCCGTAGCGGGAGAGTGCGAGCAGTACTTC. Using reference TRBV7-2 and TRBJ2-7 for the parts outside the CDR3, the full variable domain is GAGVSQSPSNKVTEKGKDVELRCDPISGHTALYWYRQSLGQGLEFLIYFQGNSAPDKSGLPSDRFSAERTGGSVSTLTIQRTQQEDSAVYLCASSLEVTSVAGECEQYFGPGTRLTVT.

The rearrangement joins TRBV4-2 to TRBJ1-2, with TRBD1 identical over 7 bases. J was trimmed by 8 bases and V by 0 bases; bases with no gene match: 9. The germline gives CDR1 LGHNA, CDR2 YNFKEQ. This CDR3 has 15 residues. For the CDR3, the DNA is TGTGCCAGCAGCCAAGAGGAGACAAGGGGGCGAGGCTACACCTTC. It encodes CASSQEETRGRGYTF.

The chain links TRBV9 to TRBJ1-4, with D tentatively TRBD1 (5 bases). Per the germline V gene, CDR1 is SGDLS and CDR2 is YYNGEE. Trimming left V 2 bases short and J 2 bases short, with 13 bases between. This CDR3 region has 16 residues. In nucleotides, the CDR3 is TGTGCCAGCAGCGTCGGCCAGGCAGGGACTAATGAAAAACTGTTTTTT. Translated: CASSVGQAGTNEKLFF.

The CDR3 loop is CASSPGQGSSYEQYF. The CDR3 nucleotides are TGTGCCAGCAGCCCCGGACAGGGGAGCTCCTACGAGCAGTACTTC. The genes are TRBV7-7 and TRBJ2-7, with 9 nucleotides matching TRBD1. This CDR3 is built from 15 residues. The V and J ends lost 5 bases and 0 bases, in that order; junction bases with no gene match: 5. Germline-derived CDR1 and CDR2 are SSHAT and FNYEAQ (reference sequence).

The chain has TRBV6-6 and TRBJ1-2, with 7 bases that match TRBD1. Losses at the gene ends were 6 bases for V and 4 bases for J; bases not matched to a gene: 2. Germline CDR1 reads MNHNY; CDR2 reads SVGAGI (reference sequence). The CDR3 runs to 12 residues. This CDR3 is CASSDRVYGYTF. CDR3 nucleotide sequence: TGTGCCAGCAGCGACAGGGTCTATGGCTACACCTTC.

The V and J genes are TRBV12-3 or TRBV12-4 and TRBJ2-3; possibly TRBD2 for D (6 bases). V gave up 3 bases and J gave up 3 bases, with 7 bases separating them. This CDR3 has 13 amino acids. CDR3 in amino acids: CASSFGGTDTQYF. DNA for the CDR3: TGTGCCAGCAGTTTTGGAGGGACAGATACGCAGTATTTT.

The chain carries TRBV30 and TRBJ1-2; 7 bases fit TRBD1. V lost 3 bases, J lost 4 bases, and 8 bases stayed unmatched. The germline V gene encodes CDR1 GTSNPN and CDR2 SVGIG (reference sequence). The CDR3 has 14 residues. DNA for the CDR3: TGTGCCTGGAGATACAGGGGAGACAGCTATGGCTACACCTTC. Translated, it gives CAWRYRGDSYGYTF.

The J gene is TRBJ2-3, the V gene TRBV20-1, with D perhaps matching TRBD1 (7 bases). Germline V gives CDR1 DFQATT, CDR2 SNEGSKA (reference sequence). The CDR3 extends over 16 amino acids. The V gene lost 3 bases and the J gene lost 3 bases, with 19 bases spanning the gap. CDR3 sequence reads: CSASTSARGVTDTQYF. DNA for the CDR3: TGCAGTGCTAGTACCTCGGCCAGGGGGGTTACAGATACGCAGTATTTT.

The V call is TRBV29-1, the J call TRBJ2-2; TRBD2 agrees at 14 bases. The germline V gene has CDR1 SQVTM and CDR2 ANQGSEA. The CDR3 covers 16 residues. The V segment lost 5 bases and the J segment 5 bases; nucleotides outside the gene matches: 7. The CDR3: CSVQGLAGERTGELFF. DNA of the CDR3: TGCAGCGTTCAGGGACTAGCGGGAGAGAGGACCGGGGAGCTGTTTTTT.

In nucleotides, the CDR3 is TGCGCCAGCAGCACAGAGCGGGAAGAGACCCAGTACTTC. The encoded protein is CASSTEREETQYF. The V call is TRBV5-1, the J call TRBJ2-5; the D gene is possibly TRBD2 (6 bases). The CDR3 consists of 13 residues. Trimming pared 4 bases from V and 3 bases from J, leaving 10 bases between. Germline V gives CDR1 SGHRS, CDR2 YFSETQ.

This clone was recorded at least ten times. The V call is TRBV11-2, the J call TRBJ2-2; tentative D call: TRBD2 (5 bases). Germline lookup yields CDR1 SGHAT and CDR2 FQNNGV. The CDR3 totals 15 residues. Trimming cost V 5 bases and J 4 bases, with 14 bases left between them. The CDR3 region is CASSRSGLRTGELFF. DNA of the CDR3: TGTGCCAGCAGCAGAAGCGGTCTGCGCACCGGGGAGCTGTTTTTT. The whole variable domain, filled in from reference TRBV11-2 and TRBJ2-2, reads EAGVAQSPRYKIIEKRQSVAFWCNPISGHATLYWYQQILGQGPKLLIQFQNNGVVDDSQLPKDRFSAERLKGVDSTLKIQPAKLEDSAVYLCASSRSGLRTGELFFGEGSRLTVL.

This clone was seen more than once but under ten times. This chain uses TRBV5-4 with TRBJ1-6, with D perhaps matching TRBD1 (5 bases). V was cut by 5 bases and J by 5 bases, with 17 bases left in between. Per germline, CDR1 SGHNT and CDR2 YYREEE (reference sequence). The CDR3 is 16 residues long. The CDR3 region has the DNA TGTGCCAGCAGAATTCGAGAGGAAGGGGATAATTCACCCCTCCACTTT. This encodes CASRIREEGDNSPLHF.